The next 14 T cell receptor beta chains were all read from a single sample in a study of cytomegalovirus exposure and HLA in healthy donors. Primers: 60 Vbeta forward and 13 Jbeta reverse. Clones were sequenced by immunoSEQ multiplex PCR, and TCRdb holds only the in-frame ones, with some missing. The data show about 160,000 clones, over 65% seen once. Sequencing was performed on PBMCs. The receptors were gathered from a woman in her thirties or forties in good health and CMV-seronegative.

The gene calls are TRBV5-1 and TRBJ1-5; TRBD1 is a possible D gene (5 bases). V was shortened by 4 bases and J by 4 bases, with 9 bases between the two germline ends. CDR3 length: 13 residues. Germline V gene data show CDR1 as SGHRS and CDR2 as YFSETQ. Here the CDR3 reads CASSVNRNQPQHF. The CDR3 DNA reads TGCGCCAGCAGCGTGAACAGGAATCAGCCCCAGCATTTT.

In this sample, this clone turned up a few times. The chain combines TRBV5-4 with TRBJ1-4; tentatively, D is TRBD1 (5 bases). The CDR3 length is 12 residues. Germline lookup yields CDR1 SGHNT and CDR2 YYREEE (reference sequence). Between the trimmed V and J ends, which lost 1 base and 11 bases, there was a span of 9 bases. CDR3 amino acids: CASSLSGDKLFF. The CDR3, as DNA: TGTGCCAGCAGCTTGTCGGGGGATAAACTGTTTTTT.

Regarding this clone: The same CDR3 arises from other DNA sequences in this sample as well. V usage is TRBV5-1 and J usage is TRBJ2-5; a possible D gene is TRBD2 (6 bases). V lost 2 bases and J lost 4, with 9 bases in between. Per germline, CDR1 SGHRS and CDR2 YFSETQ. CDR3 length: 13 amino acids. Here the CDR3 reads CASSLVGGETQYF. The CDR3, as DNA: TGCGCCAGCAGCTTAGTGGGGGGAGAGACCCAGTACTTC. The entire variable domain, with the rest obtained from reference TRBV5-1 and TRBJ2-5, is as follows: KAGVTQTPRYLIKTRGQQVTLSCSPISGHRSVSWYQQTPGQGLQFLFEYFSETQRNKGNFPGRFSGRQFSNSRSEMNVSTLELGDSALYLCASSLVGGETQYFGPGTRLLVL.

The chain employs TRBV4-1 and TRBJ2-7, with 7 bases matching TRBD2. This CDR3 spans 14 amino acids. Germline V gives CDR1 MGHRA, CDR2 YSYEKL. Trimming took 2 bases from V and 1 from J; bases not matched to a gene: 2. The CDR3 region is CASSQRGDSYEQYF. DNA for the CDR3: TGCGCCAGCAGCCAACGGGGGGATTCCTACGAGCAGTACTTC.

The chain combines TRBV5-5 with TRBJ1-5; D unclear. This CDR3 is built from 14 residues. CDR1 SGHKS and CDR2 YYEKEE come from the germline V gene (reference sequence). Trimming removed 4 bases from V and 0 bases from J, with 8 bases in between. The CDR3 DNA follows: TGTGCCAGCAGCCCCCTTAATAGCAATCAGCCCCAGCATTTT. The encoded protein is CASSPLNSNQPQHF.

The rearrangement uses TRBV5-1 and TRBJ2-2; D is possibly TRBD1 (6 bases). CDR3 size: 15 residues. Looked up from germline, CDR1 is SGHRS and CDR2 is YFSETQ. Trimming pared 1 base from V and 6 bases from J, leaving 13 bases between. The CDR3 bases are TGCGCCAGCAGCTTGCGAGGGGGTTTAGCCGGGGAGCTGTTTTTT. Translated, it gives CASSLRGGLAGELFF.

The chain employs TRBV5-1 and TRBJ2-1, with 9 bases fitting TRBD1. The trim removed 5 bases at V and 3 bases at J, leaving 6 bases unmatched. This CDR3 is built from 15 residues. Germline values: CDR1 SGHRS, CDR2 YFSETQ. As DNA, the CDR3 is TGCGCCAGCAGGCCCGGGACAGGGCTCTACAATGAGCAGTTCTTC. Translated: CASRPGTGLYNEQFF.

This chain joins TRBV28 and TRBJ1-1, with 9 bases aligning to TRBD1. Trimming at V came to 1 base and at J to 9 bases, leaving 9 bases not matched to a gene. The CDR3 runs to 15 residues. Per germline, CDR1 MDHEN and CDR2 SYDVKM. CDR3 loop: CASSLYTPGQGKAFF. As DNA, the CDR3 is TGTGCCAGCAGTTTATACACACCGGGACAGGGTAAAGCTTTCTTT.

V usage is TRBV14 and J usage is TRBJ1-1, with TRBD1 identical over 8 bases. After removal of 7 bases from V and 3 bases from J, the junction contained 10 bases not matched to a gene. The CDR3 extends over 15 amino acids. Per the germline V gene, CDR1 is SGHDN and CDR2 is FVKESK. The CDR3 nucleotides are TGTGCCAGCAACAGACAGGGGACACTTGACACTGAAGCTTTCTTT. Amino acids: CASNRQGTLDTEAFF.

This chain connects TRBV6-1 to TRBJ1-2, with D possibly matching TRBD1 (6 bases). The V end lost 5 bases, the J end lost 8 bases, and 18 bases lay between the germline ends. Per germline, CDR1 MNHNS and CDR2 SASEGT. The CDR3 loop spans 14 amino acids. CDR3 nucleotides: TGTGCCAGCAGTTATCGGCTGGGGGCGCGGGGCTACACCTTC. Protein sequence: CASSYRLGARGYTF.

The CDR3 here is CASSDLAGGRYATEQFF. As DNA, the CDR3 is TGTGCCAGCAGTGATCTAGCGGGGGGGCGATATGCTACTGAGCAGTTCTTC. The rearrangement joins TRBV2 to TRBJ2-1; TRBD2 matches 12 bases. This CDR3 has 17 amino acids. Looked up from germline, CDR1 is SNHLY and CDR2 is FYNNEI. V trimming: 3 bases; J trimming: 9 bases; junction bases outside the gene matches: 12.

The chain joins TRBV5-1 to TRBJ2-5; weak D call: TRBD1 (6 bases). The DNA end favors TRBJ2-7, so the J call may be wrong. CDR3 length: 14 residues. The germline CDR1 and CDR2 sequences are SGHRS and YFSETQ. CDR3: CASSDATGNYEQYF. The CDR3 DNA follows: TGCGCCAGCAGCGACGCGACAGGAAACTACGAGCAGTACTTC.

The V gene is TRBV5-6, the J gene TRBJ1-5; tentative D call: TRBD1 (5 bases). This CDR3 comprises 15 residues. Per germline, CDR1 SGHDT and CDR2 YYEEEE. V lost 1 base, J lost 1 base, and 9 bases lay in between. CDR3 DNA: TGTGCCAGCAGCTTGTGGGGGGGGAGCAATCAGCCCCAGCATTTT. Protein product: CASSLWGGSNQPQHF.

This clone was picked up a small number of times. The genes are TRBV10-3 and TRBJ2-7, with D possibly TRBD2 on 5 matching bases. Germline V lookup: CDR1 ENHRY, CDR2 SYGVKD. This CDR3 spans 13 amino acids. With 4 bases removed from V and 3 bases from J, the gap between germline ends came to 10 bases. CDR3 DNA: TGTGCCATCAGTGGAGGGCCAAACTACGAGCAGTACTTC. Protein product: CAISGGPNYEQYF.